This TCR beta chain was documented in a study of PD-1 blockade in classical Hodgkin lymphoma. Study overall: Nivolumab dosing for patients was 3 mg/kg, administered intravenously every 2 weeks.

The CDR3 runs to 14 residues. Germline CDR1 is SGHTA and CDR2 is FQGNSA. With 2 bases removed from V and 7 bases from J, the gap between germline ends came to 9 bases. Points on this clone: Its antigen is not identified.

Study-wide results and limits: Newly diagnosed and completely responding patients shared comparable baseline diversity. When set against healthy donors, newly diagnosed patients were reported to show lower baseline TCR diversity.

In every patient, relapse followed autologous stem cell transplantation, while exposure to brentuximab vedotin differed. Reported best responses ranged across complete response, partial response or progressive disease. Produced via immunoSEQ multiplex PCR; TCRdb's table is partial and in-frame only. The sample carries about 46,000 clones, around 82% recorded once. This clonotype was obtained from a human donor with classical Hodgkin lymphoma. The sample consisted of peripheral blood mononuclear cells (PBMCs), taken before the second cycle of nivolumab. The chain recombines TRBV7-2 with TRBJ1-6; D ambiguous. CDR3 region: CASSLSLRNSPLHF. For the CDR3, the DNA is TGTGCCAGCAGCTTATCTCTGCGGAATTCACCCCTCCACTTT.